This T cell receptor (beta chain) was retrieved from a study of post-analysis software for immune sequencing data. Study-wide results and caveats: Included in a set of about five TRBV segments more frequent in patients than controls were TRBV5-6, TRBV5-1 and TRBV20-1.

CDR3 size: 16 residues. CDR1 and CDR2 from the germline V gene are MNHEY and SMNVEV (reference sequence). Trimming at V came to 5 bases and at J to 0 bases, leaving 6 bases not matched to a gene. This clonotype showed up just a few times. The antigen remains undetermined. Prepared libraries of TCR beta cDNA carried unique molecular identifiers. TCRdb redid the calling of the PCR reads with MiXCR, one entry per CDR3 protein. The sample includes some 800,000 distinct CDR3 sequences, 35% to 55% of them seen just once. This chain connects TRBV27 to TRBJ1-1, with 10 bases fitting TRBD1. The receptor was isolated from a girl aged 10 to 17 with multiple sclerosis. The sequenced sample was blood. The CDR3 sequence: CASSTGQGLMNTEAFF. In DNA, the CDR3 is TGTGCCAGCAGTACGGGACAGGGGCTAATGAACACTGAAGCTTTCTTT.